These 9 T cell receptor beta chains were all obtained from the same sample, sequenced in a study of radiotherapy plus CTLA-4 blockade in lung cancer. Assay used: immunoSEQ multiplex PCR; TCRdb lists only in-frame clones, some missing. Here the sample spans about 87,000 clones, around 87% being singletons. Sequenced material: peripheral blood, taken from a patient treated with radiotherapy plus ipilimumab. These receptors were collected from a human donor with non-small cell lung cancer that progressed on radiotherapy plus ipilimumab.

This clone was observed once. Here the CDR3 DNA reads TGTGCCAGCAGCGTCGCACAGGACGCCATGAACACTGAAGCTTTCTTT. Translation: CASSVAQDAMNTEAFF. The V call is TRBV9, the J call TRBJ1-1; weak D call: TRBD1 (5 bases). The CDR3 is 16 residues long. Germline V gives CDR1 SGDLS, CDR2 YYNGEE. The germline V and J ends were trimmed by 2 bases and 0 bases, with 14 bases remaining between them.

The J gene is TRBJ2-4, the V gene TRBV14, with a possible D match to TRBD2 (5 bases). The germline CDR1 and CDR2 sequences are SGHDN and FVKESK. Trimming took 3 bases from V and 1 from J, leaving 16 bases between them. The CDR3 runs 17 residues. CDR3 amino acids: CASSQGAYRGAKNIQYF. The CDR3 DNA is TGTGCCAGCAGCCAGGGAGCCTATCGCGGGGCCAAAAACATTCAGTACTTC.

This chain uses TRBV18 with TRBJ2-1; TRBD2 matches 10 bases. The CDR3 sequence is 15 residues long. Germline assignment: CDR1 KGHSH and CDR2 LQKENI. Trimming cost V 4 bases and J 2 bases; bases outside gene matches: 2. DNA of the CDR3: TGTGCCAGCTCACTTAGCGGGGGGCCCTACAATGAGCAGTTCTTC. Translating gives CASSLSGGPYNEQFF.

The chain has TRBV11-3 and TRBJ1-1; no firm D call. This CDR3 spans 15 amino acids. Germline assignment: CDR1 SGHNT and CDR2 YENEEA. V lost 3 bases and J 3 bases, leaving 14 bases between the germline ends. Written as DNA, the CDR3 is TGTGCCAGCAGCTTTAGTACCCGCGGAGACACTGAAGCTTTCTTT. Encoded protein: CASSFSTRGDTEAFF. The full variable domain, with the rest looked up from reference TRBV11-3 and TRBJ1-1, is EAGVVQSPRYKIIEKKQPVAFWCNPISGHNTLYWYLQNLGQGPELLIRYENEEAVDDSQLPKDRFSAERLKGVDSTLKIQPAELGDSAVYLCASSFSTRGDTEAFFGQGTRLTVV.

The J gene is TRBJ2-3, the V gene TRBV7-2; 9 bases agree with TRBD1. Germline loops: CDR1 SGHTA, CDR2 FQGNSA. The CDR3 totals 14 residues. J was trimmed by 4 bases and V by 5 bases; bases with no gene match: 4. CDR3 DNA sequence: TGTGCCAGCAGCGCCAGACAGGGGGCAGATACGCAGTATTTT. Translated: CASSARQGADTQYF.

V gene TRBV11-3 combines with J gene TRBJ2-3; no definite D call. This CDR3 comprises 14 residues. The V and J ends lost 7 bases and 2 bases respectively, with 13 bases between them. Germline V gene data show CDR1 as SGHNT and CDR2 as YENEEA. CDR3 protein: CASNSNWATDTQYF. The CDR3 DNA is TGTGCCAGCAACTCGAATTGGGCCACAGATACGCAGTATTTT.

V and J are TRBV7-2 and TRBJ2-1; D is undetermined. The CDR3 loop spans 12 amino acids. Germline assignment: CDR1 SGHTA and CDR2 FQGNSA. V lost 3 bases and J 10 bases, leaving 10 bases between the germline ends. CDR3 region: CASSLHTSEQFF. In nucleotides, the CDR3 is TGTGCCAGCAGCTTGCACACCTCCGAGCAGTTCTTC.

The genes are TRBV5-6 and TRBJ1-3, with D uncertain. With 2 bases removed from V and 5 bases from J, the gap between germline ends came to 14 bases. The CDR3 covers 15 residues. The germline V gene encodes CDR1 SGHDT and CDR2 YYEEEE. The CDR3 sequence: CASSFYSGVRNTIYF. CDR3 in DNA: TGTGCCAGCAGCTTCTACAGTGGAGTTAGAAACACCATATATTTT.

The chain joins TRBV4-1 to TRBJ1-5; D is perhaps TRBD1 (5 bases). Germline CDR1 reads MGHRA; CDR2 reads YSYEKL. V lost 5 bases, J lost 7 bases, and 15 bases lay in between. This CDR3 spans 14 amino acids. In DNA, the CDR3 is TGCGCCAGCAGCGTCCAGGGAAGTGGGCAGCCCCAGCATTTT. Amino acid sequence: CASSVQGSGQPQHF.